Presented here are 27 T cell receptor beta chains from one specimen sequenced in a study of vaccination and CD4 T cells after COVID-19. For these TCRs, the target antigens are not known. Documented treatment: approximately nine-day PBMC culture with coronavirus spike peptide pools or control peptides (ViraFEST assay). With the Oncomine TCR Beta short-read assay, DNA from cultured CD4+ T cells was sequenced. Via MiXCR, TCRdb re-called the PCR reads, giving one row per CDR3 protein. The data hold approximately 15,000 distinct CDR3 sequences, with around half observed a single time. The sequencing used CD4+ T cells from blood, cultured in vitro, collected before SARS-CoV-2 vaccination. These receptors were obtained from a human donor who had recovered from COVID-19.

This chain links TRBV5-4 with TRBJ2-1; 13 bases are shared with TRBD2. Germline V gene lookup returns CDR1 SGHNT and CDR2 YYREEE (reference sequence). The CDR3 is made up of 15 amino acids. With 2 bases clipped from V and 6 bases from J, the junction kept 2 bases outside the gene matches. The CDR3 spells CASSFRTSGGNEQFF. The CDR3 DNA reads as TGTGCCAGCAGCTTCCGGACTAGCGGGGGCAATGAGCAGTTCTTC.

The chain recombines TRBV5-4 with TRBJ2-5; tentatively, D is TRBD1 (5 bases). CDR1 and CDR2 from the germline V gene are SGHNT and YYREEE (reference sequence). The length of the CDR3 is 14 residues. V shed 6 bases and J shed 0 bases, with 12 bases lying between them. The CDR3 here is CASNQGRDQETQYF. The CDR3, as DNA: TGTGCCAGCAACCAGGGCAGGGACCAAGAGACCCAGTACTTC. Together with reference TRBV5-4 and TRBJ2-5, the CDR3 gives the full variable domain: ETGVTQSPTHLIKTRGQQVTLRCSSQSGHNTVSWYQQALGQGPQFIFQYYREEENGRGNFPPRFSGLQFPNYSSELNVNALELDDSALYLCASNQGRDQETQYFGPGTRLLVL.

This clonotype turned up a few times. The V and J genes are TRBV24-1 and TRBJ2-2; perhaps TRBD1 as D (5 bases). V lost 0 bases to trimming and J lost 5 bases, with 6 bases between them. From germline, CDR1 is KGHDR and CDR2 SFDVKD. This CDR3 comprises 14 residues. CDR3 sequence: CATSDLRGTGELFF. The CDR3 coding sequence is TGTGCCACCAGTGATTTGAGGGGTACCGGGGAGCTGTTTTTT.

The table lists this clonotype with a count of one. DNA for the CDR3: TGTGCCAGCAGCAAAGTCGGACAGGCTAACTATGGCTACACCTTC. It translates to CASSKVGQANYGYTF. The chain employs TRBV16 and TRBJ1-2, with 7 bases matching TRBD1. This CDR3 has 15 amino acids. V lost 5 bases, J lost 0 bases, and 6 bases stayed unmatched. Germline V gene lookup returns CDR1 KGHSY and CDR2 FQNENV.

This clonotype is termed medium-sized. This chain links TRBV7-2 with TRBJ2-7, with D perhaps matching TRBD2 (6 bases). The CDR3 spans 14 residues. From germline, CDR1 is SGHTA and CDR2 FQGNSA. V shed 5 bases and J shed 6 bases, with 17 bases lying between them. The chain's CDR3 is CASSPGDPRGEQYF. As DNA, the CDR3 is TGTGCCAGCAGCCCGGGGGACCCACGCGGCGAGCAGTACTTC.

V gene TRBV19 combines with J gene TRBJ1-5, with TRBD1 as a possible D gene (6 bases). Per the germline V gene, CDR1 is LNHDA and CDR2 is SQIVND (reference sequence). V was shortened by 6 bases and J by 6 bases, with 18 bases between the two germline ends. The CDR3 consists of 15 residues. The CDR3 DNA reads TGTGCCAGTAGAGACTCCGGGACACTGCCTCAGCCCCAGCATTTT. It codes for CASRDSGTLPQPQHF.

This clonotype was seen more than once but under ten times. The chain uses TRBV4-3 and TRBJ1-1, with unresolved D. Per germline, CDR1 LGHNA and CDR2 YSLEER. This CDR3 has 16 amino acids. V shed 1 base and J shed 4 bases, with 16 bases lying between them. The CDR3 is CASSQVSSLGGTEAFF. In DNA form, the CDR3 reads TGCGCCAGCAGCCAAGTCTCATCCCTGGGCGGCACTGAAGCTTTCTTT.

This clonotype has only a few counts. J is TRBJ1-2 and V is TRBV19; D not certain. Germline V lookup: CDR1 LNHDA, CDR2 SQIVND (reference sequence). The CDR3 spans 15 residues. Trimming removed 3 bases from V and 4 bases from J, with 15 bases in between. The CDR3 DNA reads as TGTGCCAGTAGTATGCCAGGTCGGCTCGCCTATGGCTACACCTTC. The encoded protein is CASSMPGRLAYGYTF.

The chain links TRBV20-1 to TRBJ1-1; D uncertain. CDR1 and CDR2 (germline): DFQATT, SNEGSKA (reference sequence). The CDR3 spans 11 residues. V lost 5 bases, J lost 6 bases, and 10 bases lay in between. This CDR3 reads CSAPRQSEAFF. CDR3 nucleotide sequence: TGCAGTGCTCCCCGGCAGTCTGAAGCTTTCTTT.

The chain has TRBV7-8 and TRBJ2-7; D may be TRBD1 (6 bases). The germline CDR1 and CDR2 sequences are SGHVS and FQNEAQ. The ends were cut back, 0 bases at V and 2 bases at J, with 11 bases in the middle. This CDR3 is built from 15 residues. Here the CDR3 DNA reads TGTGCCAGCAGCTTAGCCGCAGGGGACACCTACGAGCAGTACTTC. This encodes CASSLAAGDTYEQYF.

The CDR3, as DNA: TGTGCCACCCGACAGGGCGGGGATACTGAAGCTTTCTTT. Its protein product is CATRQGGDTEAFF. The chain combines TRBV27 with TRBJ1-1, with 7 bases that match TRBD1. Germline values: CDR1 MNHEY, CDR2 SMNVEV (reference sequence). CDR3 length: 13 amino acids. The V and J ends lost 10 bases and 5 bases, in that order; junction bases with no gene match: 10.

This clonotype has more than one count but fewer than ten. The J gene is TRBJ1-5, the V gene TRBV2, with TRBD1 matching over 11 bases. CDR1 is SNHLY and CDR2 is FYNNEI in the germline V gene. CDR3 size: 16 residues. The ends lost 6 bases at V and 4 bases at J; junction bases unmatched: 8. This chain's CDR3 is CASRQDRGRVNQPQHF. In DNA form, the CDR3 reads TGTGCCAGCAGACAGGACAGGGGGCGAGTTAATCAGCCCCAGCATTTT.

This clonotype has more than one count but fewer than ten. This chain joins TRBV7-2 and TRBJ2-1, with D perhaps matching TRBD1 (5 bases). In germline, CDR1 is SGHTA, CDR2 FQGNSA. The length of the CDR3 is 15 residues. V shed 4 bases and J shed 2 bases, with 12 bases lying between them. CDR3 coding DNA: TGTGCCAGCAGCTCGAACAGGTATACCTACAATGAGCAGTTCTTC. It encodes CASSSNRYTYNEQFF.

The CDR3 bases are TGTGCCAGCAGCGCTACGGACAGGGGATTTCCCGGCTACACCTTC. It translates to CASSATDRGFPGYTF. The chain uses TRBV6-1 and TRBJ1-2, with 9 bases fitting TRBD1. The junction had 13 bases not matched to a gene; V was cut back by 6 bases and J by 8 bases. CDR1 and CDR2 from the germline V gene are MNHNS and SASEGT. This CDR3 has 15 amino acids.

This chain links TRBV6-2 or TRBV6-3 with TRBJ2-3; 8 bases agree with TRBD1. The CDR3 is 15 residues long. CDR1 and CDR2 from the germline V gene are MNHEY and SVGEGT. With V trimmed by 2 bases and J by 1 base, 2 bases remained unmatched. CDR3 nucleotides: TGTGCCAGCAGTTACCAGGGACAGGGCACAGATACGCAGTATTTT. Protein: CASSYQGQGTDTQYF.

In nucleotides, the CDR3 is TGTGCCAGCAGCCTAACAAAGGATACGCAGTATTTT. Protein: CASSLTKDTQYF. This chain joins TRBV7-9 and TRBJ2-3; D unresolved. V lost 5 bases and J lost 6, with 9 bases in between. The CDR3 is 12 residues long. From germline, CDR1 is SEHNR and CDR2 FQNEAQ (reference sequence). Supplemented by reference TRBV7-9 and TRBJ2-3, the full variable domain reads DTGVSQNPRHKITKRGQNVTFRCDPISEHNRLYWYRQTLGQGPEFLTYFQNEAQLEKSRLLSDRFSAERPKGSFSTLEIQRTEQGDSAMYLCASSLTKDTQYFGPGTRLTVL.

This chain links TRBV20-1 with TRBJ2-7; unclear D gene. This CDR3 spans 11 amino acids. Germline assignment: CDR1 DFQATT and CDR2 SNEGSKA (reference sequence). Trimming took off 7 bases at V and 1 base at J, with 8 bases between the two ends. The CDR3 bases are TGCAGTGTTTCAGAGTCCTACGAGCAGTACTTC. Its translation is CSVSESYEQYF.

This clonotype was seen more than once but under ten times. The chain links TRBV20-1 to TRBJ2-7; tentatively, D is TRBD1 (6 bases). The CDR3 covers 12 residues. Between the trimmed V and J ends, which lost 5 bases and 0 bases, there was a span of 8 bases. CDR1 DFQATT and CDR2 SNEGSKA come from the germline V gene (reference sequence). CDR3 sequence reads: CSALQGSYEQYF. The CDR3 coding sequence is TGCAGTGCTTTACAGGGCTCCTACGAGCAGTACTTC.

The CDR3 loop reads CASSPRSGTVNTEAFF. In DNA form, the CDR3 reads TGTGCCAGCAGCCCAAGATCCGGGACAGTGAACACTGAAGCTTTCTTT. This rearrangement joins TRBV7-2 to TRBJ1-1, with 7 bases that match TRBD1. This CDR3 has 16 residues. The J segment lost 0 bases and the V segment lost 5 bases, leaving 9 bases of the junction unmatched. Germline V lookup: CDR1 SGHTA, CDR2 FQGNSA.

The J gene is TRBJ2-1, the V gene TRBV10-3; 7 bases map to TRBD1. With V trimmed by 3 bases and J by 9 bases, 2 bases remained unmatched. Germline V lookup: CDR1 ENHRY, CDR2 SYGVKD. This CDR3 region has 12 residues. The CDR3 protein is CAISEGGIEQFF. Written as DNA, the CDR3 is TGTGCCATCAGTGAAGGGGGCATTGAGCAGTTCTTC.

This clonotype is medium-sized. This chain links TRBV12-3 or TRBV12-4 with TRBJ2-5; D is ambiguous. CDR3 size: 11 residues. V lost 2 bases, J lost 5 bases, and 3 bases lay in between. The CDR3 bases are TGTGCCAGCAGTTTACGGGAGACCCAGTACTTC. This sequence encodes CASSLRETQYF.

This chain connects TRBV7-3 to TRBJ2-1; unclear D gene. There are 15 residues in the CDR3. V gave up 1 base and J gave up 5 bases, with 12 bases separating them. Germline V CDR1 and CDR2: SGHTA, FQGTGA. The DNA for the CDR3 is TGTGCCAGCAGCTTAAGTGGCGGCACCGACAATGAGCAGTTCTTC. Translation gives CASSLSGGTDNEQFF.

This chain joins TRBV27 and TRBJ1-4; tentative D call: TRBD1 (5 bases). With 5 bases removed from V and 8 bases from J, the gap between germline ends came to 18 bases. Germline CDR1 and CDR2: MNHEY and SMNVEV (reference sequence). This CDR3 region has 15 residues. CDR3 in DNA: TGTGCCAGCAGTGGAAATCGGGACTTCCGGGAAAAACTGTTTTTT. It translates to CASSGNRDFREKLFF.

The chain is built from TRBV7-8 and TRBJ2-3, with D perhaps TRBD2 (5 bases). The germline gives CDR1 SGHVS, CDR2 FQNEAQ. CDR3 length: 13 amino acids. V was cut by 6 bases and J by 3 bases, with 10 bases left in between. CDR3 amino acids: CASRESGTDTQYF. CDR3 DNA sequence: TGTGCCAGCAGAGAGTCGGGGACAGATACGCAGTATTTT.

The genes are TRBV20-1 and TRBJ1-1; 8 positions agree with TRBD1. CDR1 and CDR2 from the germline V gene are DFQATT and SNEGSKA (reference sequence). After removal of 5 bases from V and 8 bases from J, the junction contained 10 bases not matched to a gene. The CDR3 totals 13 residues. CDR3 loop: CSAALTRGLEAFF. Here the CDR3 DNA reads TGCAGTGCTGCCCTAACCAGGGGGCTGGAAGCTTTCTTT.

The chain joins TRBV6-1 to TRBJ2-1; tentatively, D is TRBD2 (5 bases). V lost 6 bases to trimming and J lost 6 bases, with 21 bases between them. Germline CDR1 and CDR2: MNHNS and SASEGT. This CDR3 has 16 residues. The CDR3, as DNA: TGTGCCAGCAGCCACCTTGCCGGGATAACTGGCAATGAGCAGTTCTTC. Amino acid sequence: CASSHLAGITGNEQFF.

The V and J genes are TRBV7-2 and TRBJ2-2, with 7 bases aligning to TRBD2. This CDR3 contains 17 residues. V trimming: 1 base; J trimming: 2 bases; junction bases outside the gene matches: 7. CDR1 and CDR2 from the germline V gene are SGHTA and FQGNSA. CDR3 loop: CASSLVGGGRNTGELFF. CDR3 in DNA: TGTGCCAGCAGCTTAGTGGGGGGAGGGCGCAACACCGGGGAGCTGTTTTTT. Full variable domain (remainder filled in from reference TRBV7-2 and TRBJ2-2): GAGVSQSPSNKVTEKGKDVELRCDPISGHTALYWYRQSLGQGLEFLIYFQGNSAPDKSGLPSDRFSAERTGGSVSTLTIQRTQQEDSAVYLCASSLVGGGRNTGELFFGEGSRLTVL.